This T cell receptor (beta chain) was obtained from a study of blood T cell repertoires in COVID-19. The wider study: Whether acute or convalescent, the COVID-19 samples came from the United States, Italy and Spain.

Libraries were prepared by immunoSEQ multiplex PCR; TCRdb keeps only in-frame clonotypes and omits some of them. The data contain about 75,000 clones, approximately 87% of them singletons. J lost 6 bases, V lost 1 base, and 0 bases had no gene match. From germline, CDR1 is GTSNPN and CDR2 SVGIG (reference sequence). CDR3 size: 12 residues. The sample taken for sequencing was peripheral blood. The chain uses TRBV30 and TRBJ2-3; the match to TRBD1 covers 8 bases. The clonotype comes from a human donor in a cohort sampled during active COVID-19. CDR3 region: CAWSGQGDTQYF. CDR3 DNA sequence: TGTGCCTGGAGTGGACAGGGGGATACGCAGTATTTT.